This TCR beta chain comes out of a study of blood T cell repertoires in COVID-19 (dated by TCRdb to 2020 to 2022). Looking at the study overall: The collaborator samples originated in the United States, Italy and Spain and spanned the acute and convalescent phases of COVID-19. The prospective study material was composed of cDNA or gDNA derived from T cells, B-cell-depleted T cells, or PBMCs. Deeply sampled blood TCRbeta repertoires from subjects exposed to, actively infected with, or recovered from COVID-19 were included in the dataset. The repertoires were made available in a free public database intended to serve as a resource for research on the immune response to SARS-CoV-2. The samples were drawn from the first 160 participants of the ongoing ImmuneRACE study and from more than 1,000 subjects provided by 6 global collaborators. Sample metadata almost always included a de-identified subject ID, COVID-19 status, age in years and sex. Where available, HLA class I and class II types were obtained from metadata supplied by the sample provider rather than from assay-based typing.

With respect to this clone: What this receptor recognizes is not known. No quality values exist for individual bases; no much larger clone is one base distant.

Broader findings and caveats from the paper: Clinical and demographic metadata were provided uncurated, with the amount varying by source and participant.

As encoded in the germline V gene (reference sequence), CDR1 is GTSNPN while CDR2 is SVGIG. V loses 2 bases, J loses 10 bases, and the germline ends lie 9 bases apart. From the cysteine through the phenylalanine, the CDR3 covers 11 amino acids. Only CDR3 DNA remains: 33 bases, in frame from the first base. In the prospective study, participants were roughly 18 to 100 years old, resided in 24 geographic areas of the United States, and were enrolled through a virtual design. In the prospective study, cohorts were assigned on the basis of participant-reported clinical history obtained from a screening survey and a study questionnaire. Exposed participants were defined as having been in contact with someone with a PCR-confirmed or clinician-diagnosed COVID-19 case within 2 weeks of study entry. In the prospective study, whole blood, serum and a nasopharyngeal or oropharyngeal swab were collected from each participant by mobile phlebotomists. Participants in the prospective study had the option to provide additional blood draws and questionnaires over a roughly two-month period. Before DNA extraction, prospective study blood samples were shipped either frozen or at room temperature.

TCRbeta CDR3 regions were amplified from genomic DNA by means of the immunoSEQ Assay, a bias-controlled multiplex PCR. As for the original processing: The number of nucleated cells in each sample was estimated by amplification of reference gene primers within the assay. Sequence reads were collapsed and filtered to measure the absolute abundance of every unique TCRbeta CDR3 rearrangement. For each sample, productive Simpson clonality was calculated as the square root of Simpson's diversity index across productive rearrangements. TCRdb provides this immuneACCESS table in a form limited to in-frame rearrangements. Some clones are lacking; in checked studies, under half of them reflect an unresolved V gene, and why the rest are absent is not known. The V and J calls and the clone size are those of that table, but D and trimming were determined from the DNA. This sample has approximately 300,000 clones in its table, and 85% of those were observed once. Of the sample, approximately 1.9% falls within the top ten clones.

Input material: PBMCs or T cells enriched from blood (not recorded which). The receptor was derived from a young woman who had been exposed to COVID-19. The chain was built from TRBV30 and TRBJ2-1, with TRBD2 tentatively as D gene (6 bases match). This receptor has the CDR3 CAWSFAGEQFF. The DNA sequence is TGTGCCTGGAGTTTTGCGGGGGAGCAGTTCTTC.